This T cell receptor (beta chain) derives from a study of a mutant IDH1 vaccine in newly diagnosed glioma. Some clones are missing from TCRdb's copy, which holds only in-frame ones; the method was immunoSEQ multiplex PCR. The sample has 60,000 or so clones, 90% seen once; the top ten hold about 4.6%. Comments on this clone: The antigen remains unidentified.

Documented time point: week 5, during vaccination. All doses held 300 ug of mutant IDH1 20-mer peptide, with topical imiquimod. Sequenced here: PBMCs, sampled from a glioma patient whose treatment included an IDH1 peptide vaccine. The source of this sequence is a woman aged 40 to 50 with glioma.

CDR3 sequence: CASSYTGAVTNEKLFF. The CDR3 coding sequence is TGCGCCAGCAGCTACACAGGGGCGGTCACTAATGAAAAACTGTTTTTT. The chain is built from TRBV5-1 and TRBJ1-4; TRBD1 aligns across 7 bases. The CDR3 consists of 16 residues. The germline CDR1 and CDR2 sequences are SGHRS and YFSETQ. V lost 3 bases to trimming and J lost 2 bases; unmatched junction nucleotides: 7.